The rows below give T cell receptor beta chains drawn from one sample of a study of T-cell reconstitution after alpha-beta-depleted transplantation in children. TCRdb reprocessed the PCR reads with MiXCR, giving one entry per CDR3 protein. The sample contains 150,000 to 200,000 distinct CDR3 sequences, over 8.5% of which appear only once. The sequences come from PBMCs, collected before TCRalphabeta/CD19-depleted stem cell transplant. These receptors were obtained from a boy aged 2 to 10 with acute myeloid leukemia, due to receive a stem cell transplant. Both conserved end residues are part of each CDR3. D genes are given only for firm matches. Some rows have no size entry. The others give once, few or many, or a class for an expanded clone.

j_call,v_call,cdr3_length,clone_size,d_call,cdr3_nt,cdr3_aa
TRBJ2-3,TRBV28,11,-,-,TGTGCCAGCTGTTTATCAGATACGCAGTATTTT,CASCLSDTQYF
TRBJ1-2,TRBV5-5,15,many,TRBD1,TGTGCCAGCAGCTTCTCGTCACAGGGGGTGGATGGCTACACCTTC,CASSFSSQGVDGYTF
TRBJ2-5,TRBV6-5,12,many,TRBD2,TGTGCCAGCTCGACTAGCGGAGAGACCCAGTACTTC,CASSTSGETQYF
TRBJ2-1,TRBV20-1,15,many,TRBD2,TGCAGTGCTAGTGAGTTATTAGCGGGGGACAATGAGCAGTTCTTC,CSASELLAGDNEQFF
TRBJ1-2,TRBV5-6,12,many,-,TGTGCCAGCAGCTTTAGGGACTATGGCTACACCTTC,CASSFRDYGYTF
TRBJ1-5,TRBV21-1,18,many,-,TGTGCCAGCAGCAAAAGGGATGGGGACCTACAAGACAATCAGCCCCAGCATTTT,CASSKRDGDLQDNQPQHF
TRBJ1-2,TRBV20-1,11,many,-,TGCAGTGCTAGTAGCGGAGGTGGCTACACCTTC,CSASSGGGYTF
TRBJ2-1,TRBV12-3/TRBV12-4,16,many,TRBD2,TGTGCCAGCAGCTACAGGACTAGCGGCTCCTACAATGAGCAGTTCTTC,CASSYRTSGSYNEQFF
TRBJ2-3,TRBV28,13,many,-,TGTGCCAGCAGCACAGGGTACCCAGATACGCAGTATTTT,CASSTGYPDTQYF
TRBJ1-2,TRBV15,13,many,-,TGTGCCACCAGCAGAGACGGAGCCTATGGCTACACCTTC,CATSRDGAYGYTF
TRBJ1-2,TRBV7-8,13,many,-,TGTGCCAGCAGCCAAAATCTCAACTATGGCTACACCTTC,CASSQNLNYGYTF
TRBJ1-5,TRBV27,14,many,-,TGTGCCAGCAGTTTTTTTGGGGCCAATCAGCCCCAGCATTTT,CASSFFGANQPQHF
TRBJ1-1,TRBV7-2,15,many,-,TGTGCCAGCAGCTTAACGAGACTCCGCGGGCCTGAAGCTTTCTTT,CASSLTRLRGPEAFF
TRBJ2-1,TRBV20-1,12,many,-,TGCAGTGCTAGTGGACAGTACTATGAGCAGTTCTTC,CSASGQYYEQFF
TRBJ2-3,TRBV20-1,16,many,TRBD2,TGCAGTGCTAGAGCCACCGCTAGCGGGGGCTCACGTACGCAGTATTTT,CSARATASGGSRTQYF
TRBJ2-2,TRBV3-1,13,many,-,TGTGCCAGCAGCCATTTATGGACCGGGGAGCTGTTTTTT,CASSHLWTGELFF
TRBJ2-1,TRBV3-1,15,many,-,TGTGCCAGCAGCCAACTGGTAGCAAAGAACAATGAGCAGTTCTTC,CASSQLVAKNNEQFF
TRBJ1-1,TRBV24-1,13,many,-,TGTGCCACCAGTGATTTATCCGGATATGAAGCTTTCTTT,CATSDLSGYEAFF
TRBJ1-5,TRBV5-1,15,few,-,TGCGCCAGCAGCTTGGGAGTGAGGGGGAATCAGCCCCAGCATTTT,CASSLGVRGNQPQHF
TRBJ1-2,TRBV10-3,14,-,TRBD1,TGTGCCATCAATGAACAGGGGGCCGTCTATGGCTACACCTTC,CAINEQGAVYGYTF
TRBJ2-3,TRBV11-2,15,many,-,TGTGCCAGCAGCTTTTGGGGGGAGGGGGCAGATACGCAGTATTTT,CASSFWGEGADTQYF
TRBJ1-2,TRBV12-3/TRBV12-4,13,few,-,TGTGCCAGCAGTTTTTCGGTCGCCCGGTCTACAACCTTC,CASSFSVARSTTF
TRBJ2-3,TRBV6-5,15,many,TRBD2,TGTGCCAGCAGTTACAGGCGGGGGAGCACAGATACGCAGTATTTT,CASSYRRGSTDTQYF
TRBJ1-2,TRBV12-3/TRBV12-4,13,many,-,TGTGCCAGCACCTCGGGCCCCAGGGATGGCTACACCTTC,CASTSGPRDGYTF
TRBJ1-1,TRBV6-5,14,many,-,TGTGCCAGCAGTTACTCGATGAGTGGGGCGGGAGCTTTCTTT,CASSYSMSGAGAFF
TRBJ1-5,TRBV6-1,16,many,-,TGTGCCAGCAGTCCACTACGGGACCTAAGCAATCAGCCCCAGCATTTT,CASSPLRDLSNQPQHF
TRBJ1-1,TRBV14,14,many,-,TGTGCCAGCAGCCAAGCGCGGGTGAACACTGAAGCTTTCTTT,CASSQARVNTEAFF
TRBJ2-1,TRBV20-1,14,many,TRBD2,TGCAGTGCTAAGGGACTAGCGGTCTACAATGAGCAGTTCTTC,CSAKGLAVYNEQFF
TRBJ2-7,TRBV6-1,14,-,-,TGTGCCGCCGAGGAGCGGGTGCGCTCCTACGAGCAGTACTTC,CAAEERVRSYEQYF